These 11 T cell receptor beta chains originate from one sample sequenced in a study of T cell responses to AZD1222 COVID-19 vaccine. Method: immunoSEQ multiplex PCR; TCRdb's copy keeps in-frame clones and lacks some. The table has 200,000 or so clones, just over 90% seen once. The specimen was peripheral blood, collected on day 0 of AZD1222 vaccination. The receptors come from an adult in good health.

The chain employs TRBV9 and TRBJ1-2; 9 nucleotides align to TRBD1. The trim removed 4 bases at V and 5 bases at J, leaving 3 bases unmatched. CDR1 and CDR2 from the germline V gene are SGDLS and YYNGEE. CDR3 size: 13 residues. CDR3 loop: CASSPGTGYGYTF. The CDR3 region has the DNA TGTGCCAGCAGCCCCGGGACAGGGTATGGCTACACCTTC.

This sequence joins TRBV9 and TRBJ1-5; D ambiguous. Between the trimmed V and J ends, which lost 0 bases and 0 bases, there was a span of 7 bases. Germline V gives CDR1 SGDLS, CDR2 YYNGEE. CDR3 length: 15 residues. CDR3 bases: TGTGCCAGCAGCGTAGGTCCGGATAGCAATCAGCCCCAGCATTTT. Its protein is CASSVGPDSNQPQHF.

The V call is TRBV2, the J call TRBJ2-7; 7 nucleotides match TRBD2. In germline, CDR1 is SNHLY, CDR2 FYNNEI. This CDR3 is built from 16 residues. V was clipped by 6 bases and J by 0 bases; unmatched bases: 11. This CDR3 is CASRATGLGPSYEQYF. The CDR3 bases are TGTGCCAGCAGGGCGACCGGACTAGGACCCTCCTACGAGCAGTACTTC.

The V and J genes are TRBV3-1 (or the pseudogene TRBV3-2) and TRBJ1-2; 9 bases fit TRBD1. Germline CDR1 reads LGHDT; CDR2 reads YNNKEL (reference sequence). With V trimmed by 4 bases and J by 8 bases, 8 bases remained unmatched. The CDR3 consists of 14 residues. The CDR3 is CASSLGQGNRGYTF. In DNA, the CDR3 is TGTGCCAGCAGCCTCGGACAGGGGAATCGCGGCTACACCTTC.

The chain links TRBV5-1 to TRBJ2-2; the D gene is possibly TRBD1 (5 bases). CDR1 and CDR2 (germline): SGHRS, YFSETQ. The CDR3 has 16 residues. Trimming stripped 0 bases from V and 0 bases from J, with 9 bases between. The CDR3 protein is CASSLGYRTNTGELFF. The CDR3, as DNA: TGCGCCAGCAGCTTGGGATACAGGACGAACACCGGGGAGCTGTTTTTT.

The chain is built from TRBV6-5 and TRBJ2-2; TRBD2 agrees at 7 bases. Germline trimming cut 5 bases from V and 5 bases from J; bases unmatched to any gene: 8. Looked up from germline, CDR1 is MNHEY and CDR2 is SVGAGI. This CDR3 is built from 15 residues. The CDR3 protein is CASSREGVETGELFF. The CDR3 nucleotides read TGTGCCAGCAGTAGGGAGGGTGTCGAGACCGGGGAGCTGTTTTTT.

The rearrangement joins TRBV5-1 to TRBJ2-1, with D perhaps TRBD1 or TRBD2 (5 bases each). Germline values: CDR1 SGHRS, CDR2 YFSETQ. The CDR3 loop spans 17 amino acids. V lost 3 bases, J lost 0 bases, and 16 bases lay in between. CDR3 in DNA: TGCGCCAGCAGCTCCGCGGCCGGGACCCTCTCCTACAATGAGCAGTTCTTC. Translating gives CASSSAAGTLSYNEQFF.

The chain links TRBV11-2 to TRBJ1-1; 8 bases line up with TRBD1. The V gene's germline CDR1 is SGHAT and CDR2 FQNNGV. The CDR3 length is 15 residues. Unmatched junction bases numbered 10, after V lost 5 bases and J lost 5 bases. CDR3 DNA: TGTGCCAGCAGCCCGCGGACAGGGTTGGGAACTGAAGCTTTCTTT. This gives the protein CASSPRTGLGTEAFF.

In the case of this clone: Other DNA sequences in the same sample also yield this CDR3. The chain uses TRBV28 and TRBJ2-7; 7 positions agree with TRBD2. Germline CDR1 MDHEN, CDR2 SYDVKM. Losses at the gene ends were 5 bases for V and 5 bases for J; bases not matched to a gene: 12. This CDR3 region has 15 residues. The CDR3 nucleotides are TGTGCCAGCAGTATACTTTTGGGCGGGAGACACGAGCAGTACTTC. Protein sequence: CASSILLGGRHEQYF.

This chain uses TRBV4-3 with TRBJ2-5; TRBD1 might be the D (7 bases). V shed 0 bases and J shed 7 bases, with 21 bases lying between them. Looked up from germline, CDR1 is LGHNA and CDR2 is YSLEER. The CDR3 sequence is 17 residues long. Here the CDR3 reads CASSQDSGGSAARTQYF. The CDR3 bases are TGCGCCAGCAGCCAAGATTCAGGGGGGTCGGCAGCACGGACCCAGTACTTC.

This rearrangement joins TRBV4-2 to TRBJ1-4; tentative D call: TRBD1 (5 bases). This CDR3 has 16 amino acids. V was shortened by 1 base and J by 0 bases, with 9 bases between the two germline ends. Germline V lookup: CDR1 LGHNA, CDR2 YNFKEQ. The CDR3 DNA sequence: TGTGCCAGCAGCCAAGGACAGATAGCAACTAATGAAAAACTGTTTTTT. Protein: CASSQGQIATNEKLFF.